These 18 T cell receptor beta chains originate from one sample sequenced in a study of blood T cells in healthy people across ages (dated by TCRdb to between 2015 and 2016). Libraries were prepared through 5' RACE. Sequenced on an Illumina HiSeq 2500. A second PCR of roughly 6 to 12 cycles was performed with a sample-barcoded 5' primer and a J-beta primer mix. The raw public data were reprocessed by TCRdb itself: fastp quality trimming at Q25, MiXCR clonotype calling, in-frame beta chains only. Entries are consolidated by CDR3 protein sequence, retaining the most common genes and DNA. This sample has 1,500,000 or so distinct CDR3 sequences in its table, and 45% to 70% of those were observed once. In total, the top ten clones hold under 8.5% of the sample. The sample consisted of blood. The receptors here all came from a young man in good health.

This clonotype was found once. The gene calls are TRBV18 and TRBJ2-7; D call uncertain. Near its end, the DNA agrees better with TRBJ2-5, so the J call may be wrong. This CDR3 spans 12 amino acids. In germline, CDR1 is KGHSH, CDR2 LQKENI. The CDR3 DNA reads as TGTGCCAGCTCACCCGAGGTAAAGACCCAGTACTTC. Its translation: CASSPEVKTQYF.

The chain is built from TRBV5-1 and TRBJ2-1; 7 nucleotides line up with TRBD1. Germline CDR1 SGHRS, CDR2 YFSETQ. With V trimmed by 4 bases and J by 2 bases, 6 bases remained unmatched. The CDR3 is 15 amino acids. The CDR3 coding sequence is TGCGCCAGCAGCCGGGACAGCTTCCCCTACAATGAGCAGTTCTTC. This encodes CASSRDSFPYNEQFF.

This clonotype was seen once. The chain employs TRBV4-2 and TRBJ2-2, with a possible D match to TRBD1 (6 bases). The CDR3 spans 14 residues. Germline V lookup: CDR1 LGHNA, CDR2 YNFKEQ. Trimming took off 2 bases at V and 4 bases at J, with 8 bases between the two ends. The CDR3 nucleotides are TGTGCCAGCAGCCAATTAGGGGGCACCGGGGAGCTGTTTTTT. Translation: CASSQLGGTGELFF.

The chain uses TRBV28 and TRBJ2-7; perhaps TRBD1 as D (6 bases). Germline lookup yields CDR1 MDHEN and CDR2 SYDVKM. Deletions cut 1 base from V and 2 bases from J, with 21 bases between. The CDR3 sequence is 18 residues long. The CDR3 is CASSLFVELGALTYEQYF. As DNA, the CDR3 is TGTGCCAGCAGTTTATTTGTCGAATTGGGGGCATTAACCTACGAGCAGTACTTC.

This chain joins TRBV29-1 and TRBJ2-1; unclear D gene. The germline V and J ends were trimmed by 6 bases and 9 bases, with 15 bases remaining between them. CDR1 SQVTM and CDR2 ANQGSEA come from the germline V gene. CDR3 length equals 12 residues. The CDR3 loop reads CSVTLRQAEQFF. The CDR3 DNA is TGCAGCGTAACCCTTCGGCAAGCTGAGCAGTTCTTC.

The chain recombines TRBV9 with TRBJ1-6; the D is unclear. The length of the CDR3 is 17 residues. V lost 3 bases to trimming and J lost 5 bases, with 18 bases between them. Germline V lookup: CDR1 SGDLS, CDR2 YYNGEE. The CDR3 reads CASSGPSGFRNNSPLHF. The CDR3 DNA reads TGTGCCAGCAGCGGGCCCTCCGGGTTCCGAAATAATTCACCCCTCCACTTT.

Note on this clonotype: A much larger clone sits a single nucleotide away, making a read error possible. The CDR3 DNA follows: TGTGCCAGCAGGGGCCTTAATCAGCCCCAGCATTTT. Translated, it gives CASRGLNQPQHF. The V and J genes are TRBV12-3 or TRBV12-4 and TRBJ1-5; no clear D gene. This CDR3 is 12 amino acids long. Trimming pared 6 bases from V and 4 bases from J, leaving 7 bases between.

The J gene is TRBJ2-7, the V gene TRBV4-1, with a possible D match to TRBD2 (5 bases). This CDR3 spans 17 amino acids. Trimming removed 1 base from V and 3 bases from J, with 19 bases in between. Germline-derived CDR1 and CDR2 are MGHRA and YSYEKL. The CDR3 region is CASSQGSGTFGNYEQYF. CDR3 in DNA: TGCGCCAGCAGCCAAGGAAGTGGTACGTTCGGGAACTACGAGCAGTACTTC.

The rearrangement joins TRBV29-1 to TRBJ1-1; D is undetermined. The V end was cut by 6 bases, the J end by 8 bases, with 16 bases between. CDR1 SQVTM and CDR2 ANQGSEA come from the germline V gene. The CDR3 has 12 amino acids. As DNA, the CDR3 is TGCAGCGTCCGTCATCGGGCCCCGGAAGCTTTCTTT. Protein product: CSVRHRAPEAFF.

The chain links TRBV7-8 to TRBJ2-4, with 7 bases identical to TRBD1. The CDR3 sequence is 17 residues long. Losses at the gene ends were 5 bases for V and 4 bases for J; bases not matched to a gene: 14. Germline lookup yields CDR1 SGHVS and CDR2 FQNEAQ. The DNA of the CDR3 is TGTGCCAGCAGCGCCCGACCGGGGACAGAAACAAAAAACATTCAGTACTTC. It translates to CASSARPGTETKNIQYF. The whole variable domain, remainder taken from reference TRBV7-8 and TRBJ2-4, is GAGVSQSPRYKVAKRGQDVALRCDPISGHVSLFWYQQALGQGPEFLTYFQNEAQLDKSGLPSDRFFAERPEGSVSTLKIQRTQQEDSAVYLCASSARPGTETKNIQYFGAGTRLSVL.

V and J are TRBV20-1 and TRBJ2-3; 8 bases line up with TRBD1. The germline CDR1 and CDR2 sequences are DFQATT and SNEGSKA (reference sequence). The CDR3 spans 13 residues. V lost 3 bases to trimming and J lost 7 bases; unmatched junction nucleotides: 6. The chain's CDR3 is CSARDRVENTQYF. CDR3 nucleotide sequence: TGCAGTGCTAGGGACAGGGTAGAGAATACGCAGTATTTT.

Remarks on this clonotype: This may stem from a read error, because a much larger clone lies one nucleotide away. Here the CDR3 DNA reads TGTACCAGCAGCGTAGCTCCGACAGGGACTAACTATGGCTACACCTTC. Translating it yields CTSSVAPTGTNYGYTF. The V gene is TRBV9, the J gene TRBJ1-2; 7 nucleotides line up with TRBD1. Germline V gene data show CDR1 as SGDLS and CDR2 as YYNGEE. This CDR3 comprises 16 residues.

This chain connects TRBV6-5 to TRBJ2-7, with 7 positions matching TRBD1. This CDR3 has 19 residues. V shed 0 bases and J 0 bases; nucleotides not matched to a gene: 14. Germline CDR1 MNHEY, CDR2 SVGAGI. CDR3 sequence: CASSYSRISRGPSSYEQYF. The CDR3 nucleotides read TGTGCCAGCAGTTACTCGAGAATTAGTAGGGGGCCTAGCTCCTACGAGCAGTACTTC.

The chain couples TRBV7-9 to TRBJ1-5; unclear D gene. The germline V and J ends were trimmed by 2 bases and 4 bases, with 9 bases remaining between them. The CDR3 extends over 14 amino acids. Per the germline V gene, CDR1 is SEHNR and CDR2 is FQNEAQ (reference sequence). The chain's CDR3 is CASSLSWENQPQHF. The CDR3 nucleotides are TGTGCCAGCAGCTTATCTTGGGAAAATCAGCCCCAGCATTTT.

CDR3 nucleotide sequence: TGTGCCAGCAGCTTGGATGGACAGGGAGGAAGGATAGATACGCAGTATTTT. Translating gives CASSLDGQGGRIDTQYF. The genes are TRBV5-5 and TRBJ2-3; the match to TRBD1 covers 8 bases. V gave up 0 bases and J gave up 5 bases; unmatched junction bases: 11. In germline, CDR1 is SGHKS, CDR2 YYEKEE (reference sequence). This CDR3 spans 17 amino acids.

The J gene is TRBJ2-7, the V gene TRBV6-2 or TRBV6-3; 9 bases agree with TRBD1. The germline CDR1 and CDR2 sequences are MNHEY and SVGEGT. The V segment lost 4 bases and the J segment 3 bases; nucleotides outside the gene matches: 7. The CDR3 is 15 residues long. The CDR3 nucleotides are TGTGCCAGCAGTTCTACCGGGACAGGGAACTACGAGCAGTACTTC. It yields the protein CASSSTGTGNYEQYF.

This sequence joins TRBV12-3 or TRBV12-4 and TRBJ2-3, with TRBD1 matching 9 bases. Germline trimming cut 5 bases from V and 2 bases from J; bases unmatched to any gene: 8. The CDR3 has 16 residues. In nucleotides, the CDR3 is TGTGCCAGCAGTCAGGGGGACAGGGAGATCACAGATACGCAGTATTTT. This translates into CASSQGDREITDTQYF.

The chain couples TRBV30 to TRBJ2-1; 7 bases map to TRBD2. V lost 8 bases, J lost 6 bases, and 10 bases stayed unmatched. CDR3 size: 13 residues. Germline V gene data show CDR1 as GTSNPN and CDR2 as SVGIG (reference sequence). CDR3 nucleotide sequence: TGTGCCCGCGGCGGGAGAGGAGGCAATGAGCAGTTCTTC. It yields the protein CARGGRGGNEQFF.